The next 18 T cell receptor beta chains were all read from a single sample in a study of cytomegalovirus exposure and HLA in healthy donors. Use of 60 Vbeta and 13 Jbeta primers characterized the PCR. Sequenced by immunoSEQ multiplex PCR; TCRdb stores in-frame clones only, minus some. Of fewer than 200,000 clones listed, about three quarters are singletons. The sample taken for sequencing was PBMCs. The source is a man aged 40-55 years in good health and CMV-seronegative.

This chain joins TRBV20-1 and TRBJ2-7, with TRBD1 matching over 7 bases. The germline V gene has CDR1 DFQATT and CDR2 SNEGSKA (reference sequence). CDR3 length: 11 amino acids. Trimming at V came to 6 bases and at J to 6 bases, leaving 5 bases not matched to a gene. The CDR3 region is CSASGQAEQYF. The CDR3 coding sequence is TGCAGTGCGAGCGGACAGGCCGAGCAGTACTTC.

The V call is TRBV27, the J call TRBJ1-5; D may be TRBD1 (6 bases). Trimming stripped 3 bases from V and 4 bases from J, with 10 bases between. The CDR3 consists of 14 residues. Germline V gene data show CDR1 as MNHEY and CDR2 as SMNVEV (reference sequence). The CDR3 DNA follows: TGTGCCAGCAGTTTGACAGGTTTAAATCAGCCCCAGCATTTT. This sequence encodes CASSLTGLNQPQHF.

This chain joins TRBV29-1 and TRBJ2-7; 8 positions match TRBD1. The CDR3 is 14 amino acids. The trim removed 6 bases at V and 5 bases at J, leaving 12 bases unmatched. Germline-derived CDR1 and CDR2 are SQVTM and ANQGSEA. CDR3 sequence: CSVSTGDRGNEQYF. CDR3 nucleotide sequence: TGCAGCGTCTCGACAGGGGATAGGGGCAACGAGCAGTACTTC.

V and J are TRBV30 and TRBJ2-4, with D perhaps TRBD1 (5 bases). The length of the CDR3 is 15 residues. Germline V gene sequence: CDR1 GTSNPN, CDR2 SVGIG (reference sequence). Trimming removed 0 bases at V and 2 bases at J, with 11 bases between. The CDR3 here is CAWSVEAGSKNIQYF. CDR3 bases: TGTGCCTGGAGTGTAGAAGCAGGGTCCAAAAACATTCAGTACTTC.

The chain carries TRBV7-9 and TRBJ2-7; TRBD1 agrees at 7 bases. Germline V CDR1 and CDR2: SEHNR, FQNEAQ (reference sequence). The CDR3 length is 14 residues. With V trimmed by 5 bases and J by 5 bases, 9 bases remained unmatched. The CDR3 region has the DNA TGTGCCAGCAGCCCCCTAGACAGGGACCACGAGCAGTACTTC. Residues: CASSPLDRDHEQYF.

This chain links TRBV6-5 with TRBJ1-4, with no clear D. The germline V and J ends were trimmed by 1 base and 8 bases, with 14 bases remaining between them. Germline V gives CDR1 MNHEY, CDR2 SVGAGI. This CDR3 has 15 amino acids. DNA for the CDR3: TGTGCCAGCAGTTACTTACCCCCGCGAAAGGAAAAACTGTTTTTT. This sequence encodes CASSYLPPRKEKLFF.

J is TRBJ1-5 and V is TRBV6-5; perhaps TRBD1 as D (6 bases). The germline CDR1 and CDR2 sequences are MNHEY and SVGAGI. This CDR3 has 13 residues. V shed 6 bases and J shed 7 bases, with 13 bases lying between them. CDR3 loop: CASSRGGGQPQHF. DNA for the CDR3: TGTGCCAGCAGCCGGGGGGGCGGCCAGCCCCAGCATTTT.

This clone came up a few times. The chain joins TRBV7-2 to TRBJ2-7; 9 bases agree with TRBD1. The trim removed 4 bases at V and 5 bases at J, leaving 3 bases unmatched. The CDR3 covers 13 residues. Germline CDR1 and CDR2: SGHTA and FQGNSA. CDR3 coding DNA: TGTGCCAGCAGCTCACAGGGGGCAGACGAGCAGTACTTC. This sequence encodes CASSSQGADEQYF.

The chain combines TRBV11-3 with TRBJ2-4; possible D gene TRBD2, 6 bases. The CDR3 length is 13 residues. V was shortened by 5 bases and J by 8 bases, with 13 bases between the two germline ends. Germline V gene data show CDR1 as SGHNT and CDR2 as YENEEA. This CDR3 is CASSRPGVDIQYF. CDR3 coding DNA: TGTGCCAGCAGCCGCCCGGGGGTCGACATTCAGTACTTC.

The chain links TRBV6-5 to TRBJ1-5; weak D call: TRBD1 (6 bases). Between the trimmed V and J ends, which lost 4 bases and 1 base, there was a span of 14 bases. CDR3 size: 16 residues. CDR1 MNHEY and CDR2 SVGAGI come from the germline V gene. The CDR3 DNA is TGTGCCAGCAGTTCGGGAAGAGGGGGAAGCAATCAGCCCCAGCATTTT. Protein product: CASSSGRGGSNQPQHF.

This sequence joins TRBV2 and TRBJ2-5; 9 bases are shared with TRBD2. The CDR3 spans 16 residues. V was clipped by 8 bases and J by 5 bases; unmatched bases: 15. Germline lookup yields CDR1 SNHLY and CDR2 FYNNEI. This CDR3 reads CASSLAGGPVRETQYF. The DNA of the CDR3 is TGTGCCAGCTCTCTTGCGGGGGGGCCGGTCCGGGAGACCCAGTACTTC.

The chain is built from TRBV2 and TRBJ2-3; a weak D match, TRBD1 (5 bases). Trimming removed 4 bases from V and 0 bases from J, with 17 bases in between. The V gene's germline CDR1 is SNHLY and CDR2 FYNNEI. The CDR3 is made up of 17 amino acids. In nucleotides, the CDR3 is TGTGCCAGCAGTGGTCTGGGGCGACACACTAGCACAGATACGCAGTATTTT. Protein product: CASSGLGRHTSTDTQYF. The complete variable domain, with remaining parts taken from reference TRBV2 and TRBJ2-3, reads EPEVTQTPSHQVTQMGQEVILRCVPISNHLYFYWYRQILGQKVEFLVSFYNNEISEKSEIFDDQFSVERPDGSNFTLKIRSTKLEDSAMYFCASSGLGRHTSTDTQYFGPGTRLTVL.

The chain couples TRBV18 to TRBJ2-1; 8 bases map to TRBD1. The CDR3 has 14 amino acids. Losses at the gene ends were 6 bases for V and 4 bases for J; bases not matched to a gene: 5. The germline V gene encodes CDR1 KGHSH and CDR2 LQKENI. The CDR3 bases are TGTGCCAGCTCTCAATGGACAGGGTACAATGAGCAGTTCTTC. Translated, it gives CASSQWTGYNEQFF.

V and J are TRBV19 and TRBJ1-3; no firm D call. The CDR3 length is 16 residues. Between the trimmed V and J ends, which lost 2 bases and 2 bases, there was a span of 13 bases. CDR1 and CDR2 from the germline V gene are LNHDA and SQIVND (reference sequence). The DNA of the CDR3 is TGTGCCAGTAGTATACGTCGTCAGACAACTGGAAACACCATATATTTT. Translating it yields CASSIRRQTTGNTIYF. The full variable domain, its missing parts supplied by reference TRBV19 and TRBJ1-3, is DGGITQSPKYLFRKEGQNVTLSCEQNLNHDAMYWYRQDPGQGLRLIYYSQIVNDFQKGDIAEGYSVSREKKESFPLTVTSAQKNPTAFYLCASSIRRQTTGNTIYFGEGSWLTVV.

To note about this clone: The same CDR3 can be traced to other DNA sequences in this sample. J is TRBJ2-7 and V is TRBV5-4; the match to TRBD1 covers 9 bases. The germline CDR1 and CDR2 sequences are SGHNT and YYREEE (reference sequence). The CDR3 is 14 amino acids. J was trimmed by 3 bases and V by 5 bases; bases with no gene match: 6. The CDR3 nucleotides are TGTGCCAGCAGTTCCCCGGGACAGGGCTACGAGCAGTACTTC. This gives the protein CASSSPGQGYEQYF. The full variable domain, its missing parts supplied by reference TRBV5-4 and TRBJ2-7, is ETGVTQSPTHLIKTRGQQVTLRCSSQSGHNTVSWYQQALGQGPQFIFQYYREEENGRGNFPPRFSGLQFPNYSSELNVNALELDDSALYLCASSSPGQGYEQYFGPGTRLTVT.

The chain has TRBV9 and TRBJ2-2, with 8 bases aligning to TRBD2. The CDR3 contains 16 residues. V was clipped by 4 bases and J by 5 bases; unmatched bases: 10. Germline values: CDR1 SGDLS, CDR2 YYNGEE. The CDR3 DNA reads TGTGCCAGCAGCACTGCTAGTAGCGGGGCGACCGGGGAGCTGTTTTTT. It translates to CASSTASSGATGELFF.

The chain links TRBV6-5 to TRBJ1-6; TRBD1 matches 10 bases. The CDR3 covers 14 residues. Germline CDR1 reads MNHEY; CDR2 reads SVGAGI. V gave up 6 bases and J gave up 8 bases; unmatched junction bases: 4. The CDR3 coding sequence is TGTGCCAGCAGCGGACAGGGGGAGCATTCACCCCTCCACTTT. It is translated as CASSGQGEHSPLHF.

J is TRBJ2-1 and V is TRBV6-4, with D possibly matching TRBD2 (6 bases). The CDR3 extends over 15 amino acids. Germline lookup yields CDR1 MRHNA and CDR2 SNTAGT. Trimming removed 0 bases from V and 15 bases from J, with 21 bases in between. The DNA for the CDR3 is TGTGCCAGCAGTGACTCTTCTTCGGGGACTCCGTCCCGGTTCTTC. Its translation: CASSDSSSGTPSRFF.